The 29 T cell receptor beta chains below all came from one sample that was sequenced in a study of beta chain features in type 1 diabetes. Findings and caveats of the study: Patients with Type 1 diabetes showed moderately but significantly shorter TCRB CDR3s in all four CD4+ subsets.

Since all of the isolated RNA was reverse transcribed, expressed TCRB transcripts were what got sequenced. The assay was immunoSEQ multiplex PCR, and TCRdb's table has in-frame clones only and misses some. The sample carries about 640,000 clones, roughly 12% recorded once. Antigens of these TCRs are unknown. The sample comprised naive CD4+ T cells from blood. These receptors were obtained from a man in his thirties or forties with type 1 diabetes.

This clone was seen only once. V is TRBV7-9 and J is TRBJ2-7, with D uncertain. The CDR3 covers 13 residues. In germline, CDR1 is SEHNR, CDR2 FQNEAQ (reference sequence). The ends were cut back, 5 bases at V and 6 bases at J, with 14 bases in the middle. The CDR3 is CASSPDPLPEQYF. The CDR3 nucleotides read TGTGCCAGCAGCCCAGACCCTCTCCCCGAGCAGTACTTC.

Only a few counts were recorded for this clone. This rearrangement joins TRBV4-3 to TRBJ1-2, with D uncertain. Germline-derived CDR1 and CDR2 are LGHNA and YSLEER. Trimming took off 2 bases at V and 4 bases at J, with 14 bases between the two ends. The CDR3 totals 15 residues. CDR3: CASSQRSGMIYGYTF. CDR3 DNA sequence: TGCGCCAGCAGCCAAAGGAGTGGTATGATCTATGGCTACACCTTC.

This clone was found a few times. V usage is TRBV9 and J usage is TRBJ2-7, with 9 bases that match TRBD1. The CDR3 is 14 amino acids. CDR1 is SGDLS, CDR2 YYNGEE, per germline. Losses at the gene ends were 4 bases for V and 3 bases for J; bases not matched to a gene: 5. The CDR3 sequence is CASSRLTGGYEQYF. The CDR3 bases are TGTGCCAGCAGCCGGCTGACAGGGGGCTACGAGCAGTACTTC.

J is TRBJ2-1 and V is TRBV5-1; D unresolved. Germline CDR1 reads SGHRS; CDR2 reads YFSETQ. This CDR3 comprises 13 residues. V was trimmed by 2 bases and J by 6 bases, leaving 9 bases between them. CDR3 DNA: TGCGCCAGCAGCTTAAGCCCGGGCAATGAGCAGTTCTTC. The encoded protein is CASSLSPGNEQFF.

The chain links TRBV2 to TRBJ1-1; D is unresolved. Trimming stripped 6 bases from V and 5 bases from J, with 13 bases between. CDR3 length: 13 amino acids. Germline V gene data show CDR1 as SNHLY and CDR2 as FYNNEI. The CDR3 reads CASRVGSGTEAFF. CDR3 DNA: TGTGCCAGCAGGGTAGGTTCGGGGACTGAAGCTTTCTTT.

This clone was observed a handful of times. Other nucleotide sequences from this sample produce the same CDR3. CDR3 sequence (DNA): TGCGCCAGCAGCTTGGACCTATCCTCTGGGGCCAACGTCCTGACTTTC. It specifies CASSLDLSSGANVLTF. The V gene is TRBV5-1, the J gene TRBJ2-6; D is unresolved. Trimming stripped 0 bases from V and 0 bases from J, with 7 bases between. CDR3 length equals 16 residues. Germline CDR1 is SGHRS and CDR2 is YFSETQ.

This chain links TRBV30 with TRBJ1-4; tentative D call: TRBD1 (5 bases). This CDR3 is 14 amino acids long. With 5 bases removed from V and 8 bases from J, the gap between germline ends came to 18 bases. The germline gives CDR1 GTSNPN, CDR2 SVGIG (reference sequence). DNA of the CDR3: TGTGCCTGGCGACGAGGGGCAGGAGGAGAAAAACTGTTTTTT. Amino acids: CAWRRGAGGEKLFF.

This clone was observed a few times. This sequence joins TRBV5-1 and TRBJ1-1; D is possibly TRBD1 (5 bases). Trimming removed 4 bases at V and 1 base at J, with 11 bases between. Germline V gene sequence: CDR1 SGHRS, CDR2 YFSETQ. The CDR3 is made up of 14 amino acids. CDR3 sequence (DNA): TGCGCCAGCAGCGGCGGGGGTTCGAACACTGAAGCTTTCTTT. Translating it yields CASSGGGSNTEAFF. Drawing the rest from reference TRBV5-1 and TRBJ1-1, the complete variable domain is KAGVTQTPRYLIKTRGQQVTLSCSPISGHRSVSWYQQTPGQGLQFLFEYFSETQRNKGNFPGRFSGRQFSNSRSEMNVSTLELGDSALYLCASSGGGSNTEAFFGQGTRLTVV.

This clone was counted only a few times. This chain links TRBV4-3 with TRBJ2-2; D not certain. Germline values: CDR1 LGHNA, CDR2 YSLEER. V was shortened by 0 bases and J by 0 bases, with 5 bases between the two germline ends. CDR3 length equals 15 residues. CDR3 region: CASSQDTANTGELFF. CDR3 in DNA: TGCGCCAGCAGCCAAGATACGGCGAACACCGGGGAGCTGTTTTTT.

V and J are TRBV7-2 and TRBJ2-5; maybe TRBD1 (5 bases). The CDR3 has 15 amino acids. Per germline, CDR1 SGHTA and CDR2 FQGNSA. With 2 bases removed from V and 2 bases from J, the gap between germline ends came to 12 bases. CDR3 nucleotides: TGTGCCAGCAGCTTATTTGGTCAGGGACAAGAGACCCAGTACTTC. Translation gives CASSLFGQGQETQYF.

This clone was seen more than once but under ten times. CDR3 protein: CASSKTVSYEQYF. In DNA, the CDR3 is TGCGCCAGCAGCAAAACAGTATCCTACGAGCAGTACTTC. The chain couples TRBV5-1 to TRBJ2-7; unclear D gene. Trimming removed 4 bases at V and 1 base at J, with 9 bases between. The CDR3 loop spans 13 amino acids. Germline-derived CDR1 and CDR2 are SGHRS and YFSETQ. Using reference TRBV5-1 and TRBJ2-7 for the parts outside the CDR3, the full variable domain is KAGVTQTPRYLIKTRGQQVTLSCSPISGHRSVSWYQQTPGQGLQFLFEYFSETQRNKGNFPGRFSGRQFSNSRSEMNVSTLELGDSALYLCASSKTVSYEQYFGPGTRLTVT.

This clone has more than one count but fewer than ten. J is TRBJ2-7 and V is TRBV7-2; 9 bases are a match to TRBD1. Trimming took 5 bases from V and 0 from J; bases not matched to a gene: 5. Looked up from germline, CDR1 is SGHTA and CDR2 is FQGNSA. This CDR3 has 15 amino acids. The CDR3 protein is CASSTDRGSSYEQYF. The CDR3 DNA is TGTGCCAGCAGCACCGACAGGGGGTCCTCCTACGAGCAGTACTTC.

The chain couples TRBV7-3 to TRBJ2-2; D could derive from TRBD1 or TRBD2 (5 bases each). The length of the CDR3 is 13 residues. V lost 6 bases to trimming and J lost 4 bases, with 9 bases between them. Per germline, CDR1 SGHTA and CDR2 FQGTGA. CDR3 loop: CASSSGSTGELFF. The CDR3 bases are TGTGCCAGCAGTTCAGGGAGCACCGGGGAGCTGTTTTTT. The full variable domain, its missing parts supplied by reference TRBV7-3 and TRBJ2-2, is GAGVSQTPSNKVTEKGKYVELRCDPISGHTALYWYRQSLGQGPEFLIYFQGTGAADDSGLPNDRFFAVRPEGSVSTLKIQRTERGDSAVYLCASSSGSTGELFFGEGSRLTVL.

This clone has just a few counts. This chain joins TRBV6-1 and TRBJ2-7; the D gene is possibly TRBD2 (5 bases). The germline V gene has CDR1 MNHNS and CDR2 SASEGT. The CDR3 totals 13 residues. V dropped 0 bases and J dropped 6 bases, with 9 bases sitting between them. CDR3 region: CASSEAGVSEQYF. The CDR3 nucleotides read TGTGCCAGCAGTGAAGCGGGAGTGAGCGAGCAGTACTTC.

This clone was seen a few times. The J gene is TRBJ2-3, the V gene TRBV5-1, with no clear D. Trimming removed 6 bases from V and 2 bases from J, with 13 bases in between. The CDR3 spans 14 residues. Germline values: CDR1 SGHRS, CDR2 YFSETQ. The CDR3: CASKSPSDTDTQYF. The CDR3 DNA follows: TGCGCCAGCAAATCCCCATCGGACACAGATACGCAGTATTTT.

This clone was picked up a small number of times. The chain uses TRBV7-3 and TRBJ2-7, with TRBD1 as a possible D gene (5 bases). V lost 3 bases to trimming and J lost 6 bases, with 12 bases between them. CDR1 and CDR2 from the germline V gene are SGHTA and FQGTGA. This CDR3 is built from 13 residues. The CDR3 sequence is CASSFGPRGEQYF. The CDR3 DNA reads TGTGCCAGCAGCTTCGGCCCTAGGGGCGAGCAGTACTTC.

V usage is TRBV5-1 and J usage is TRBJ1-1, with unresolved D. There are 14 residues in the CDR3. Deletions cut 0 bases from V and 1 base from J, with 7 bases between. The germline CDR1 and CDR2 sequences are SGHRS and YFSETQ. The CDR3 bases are TGCGCCAGCAGCTTGGCCGACGGGAACACTGAAGCTTTCTTT. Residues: CASSLADGNTEAFF.

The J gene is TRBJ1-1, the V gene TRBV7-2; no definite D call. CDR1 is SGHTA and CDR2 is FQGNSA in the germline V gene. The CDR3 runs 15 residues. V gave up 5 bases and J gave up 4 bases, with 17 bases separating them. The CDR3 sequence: CASSTRALKATEAFF. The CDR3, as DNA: TGTGCCAGCAGCACCCGTGCCTTGAAGGCCACTGAAGCTTTCTTT.

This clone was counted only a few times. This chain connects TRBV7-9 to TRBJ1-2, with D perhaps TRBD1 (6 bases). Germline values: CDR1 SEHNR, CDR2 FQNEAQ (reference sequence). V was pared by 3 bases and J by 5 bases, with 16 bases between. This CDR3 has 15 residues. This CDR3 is CASSFSTRTAYGYTF. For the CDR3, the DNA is TGTGCCAGCAGCTTTTCCACCCGGACAGCGTATGGCTACACCTTC. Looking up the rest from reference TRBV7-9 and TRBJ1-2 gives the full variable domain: DTGVSQNPRHKITKRGQNVTFRCDPISEHNRLYWYRQTLGQGPEFLTYFQNEAQLEKSRLLSDRFSAERPKGSFSTLEIQRTEQGDSAMYLCASSFSTRTAYGYTFGSGTRLTVV.

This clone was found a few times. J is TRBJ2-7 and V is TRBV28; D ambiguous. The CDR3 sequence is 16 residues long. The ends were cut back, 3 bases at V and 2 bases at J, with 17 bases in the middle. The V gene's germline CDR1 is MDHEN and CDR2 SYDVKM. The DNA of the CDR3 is TGTGCCAGCAGTTTGGATTCTGGCCAAATTGCCTACGAGCAGTACTTC. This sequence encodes CASSLDSGQIAYEQYF.

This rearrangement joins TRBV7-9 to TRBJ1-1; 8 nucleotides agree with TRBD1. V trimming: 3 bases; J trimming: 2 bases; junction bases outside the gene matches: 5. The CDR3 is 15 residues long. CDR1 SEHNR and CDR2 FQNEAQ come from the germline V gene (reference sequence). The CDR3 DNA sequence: TGTGCCAGCAGCTTGGACAGGGCCGTCAACACTGAAGCTTTCTTT. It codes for CASSLDRAVNTEAFF.

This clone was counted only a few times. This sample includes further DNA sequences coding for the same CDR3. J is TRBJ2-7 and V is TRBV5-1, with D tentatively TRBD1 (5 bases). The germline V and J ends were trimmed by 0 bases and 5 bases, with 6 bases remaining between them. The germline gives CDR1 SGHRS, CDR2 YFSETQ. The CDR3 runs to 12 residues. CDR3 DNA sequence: TGCGCCAGCAGCTTGGGGGGCGACGAGCAGTACTTC. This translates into CASSLGGDEQYF.

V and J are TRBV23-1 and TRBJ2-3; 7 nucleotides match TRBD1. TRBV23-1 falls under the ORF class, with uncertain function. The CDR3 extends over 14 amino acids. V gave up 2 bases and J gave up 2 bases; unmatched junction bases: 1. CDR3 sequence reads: CASSQDRVTDTQYF. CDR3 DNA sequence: TGCGCCAGCAGTCAAGACAGGGTCACAGATACGCAGTATTTT.

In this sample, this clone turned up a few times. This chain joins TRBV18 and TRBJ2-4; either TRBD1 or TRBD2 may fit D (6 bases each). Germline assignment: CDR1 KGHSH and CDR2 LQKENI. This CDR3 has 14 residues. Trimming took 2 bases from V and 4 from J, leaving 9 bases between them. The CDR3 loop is CASSPTGAKNIQYF. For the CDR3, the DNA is TGTGCCAGCTCACCAACGGGGGCGAAAAACATTCAGTACTTC.

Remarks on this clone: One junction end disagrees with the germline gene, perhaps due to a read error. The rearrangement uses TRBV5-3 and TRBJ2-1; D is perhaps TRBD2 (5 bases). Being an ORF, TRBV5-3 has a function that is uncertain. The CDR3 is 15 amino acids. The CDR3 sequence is CASSLRLAPYNEQFF. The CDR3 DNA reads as TGTGCCAGCAGCTTAAGGCTAGCCCCTTACAATGAGCAGTTCTTC.

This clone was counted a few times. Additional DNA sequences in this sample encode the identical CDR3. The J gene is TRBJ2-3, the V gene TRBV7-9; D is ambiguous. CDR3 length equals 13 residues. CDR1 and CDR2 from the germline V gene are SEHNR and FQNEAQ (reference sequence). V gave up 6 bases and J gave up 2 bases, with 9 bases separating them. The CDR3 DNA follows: TGTGCCAGCAGTTTCCCCGTCACAGATACGCAGTATTTT. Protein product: CASSFPVTDTQYF.

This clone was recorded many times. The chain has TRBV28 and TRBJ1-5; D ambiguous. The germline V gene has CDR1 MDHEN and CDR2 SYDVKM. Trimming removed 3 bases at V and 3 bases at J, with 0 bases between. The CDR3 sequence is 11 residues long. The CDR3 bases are TGTGCCAGCAGTTTCAATCAGCCCCAGCATTTT. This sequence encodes CASSFNQPQHF.

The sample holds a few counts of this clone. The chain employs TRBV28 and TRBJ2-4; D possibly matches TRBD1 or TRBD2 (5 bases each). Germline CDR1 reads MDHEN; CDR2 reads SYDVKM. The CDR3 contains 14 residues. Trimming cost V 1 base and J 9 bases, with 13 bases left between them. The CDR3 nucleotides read TGTGCCAGCAGTTTATCGGGGACGGATGGCATTCAGTACTTC. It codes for CASSLSGTDGIQYF.

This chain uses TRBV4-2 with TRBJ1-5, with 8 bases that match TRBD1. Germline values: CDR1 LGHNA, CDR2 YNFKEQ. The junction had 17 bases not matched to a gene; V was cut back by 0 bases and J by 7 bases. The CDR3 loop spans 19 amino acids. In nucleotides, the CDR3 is TGTGCCAGCAGCCAAGACAGTGGCCCTGGGACAGGAGGCATACAGCCCCAGCATTTT. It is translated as CASSQDSGPGTGGIQPQHF.